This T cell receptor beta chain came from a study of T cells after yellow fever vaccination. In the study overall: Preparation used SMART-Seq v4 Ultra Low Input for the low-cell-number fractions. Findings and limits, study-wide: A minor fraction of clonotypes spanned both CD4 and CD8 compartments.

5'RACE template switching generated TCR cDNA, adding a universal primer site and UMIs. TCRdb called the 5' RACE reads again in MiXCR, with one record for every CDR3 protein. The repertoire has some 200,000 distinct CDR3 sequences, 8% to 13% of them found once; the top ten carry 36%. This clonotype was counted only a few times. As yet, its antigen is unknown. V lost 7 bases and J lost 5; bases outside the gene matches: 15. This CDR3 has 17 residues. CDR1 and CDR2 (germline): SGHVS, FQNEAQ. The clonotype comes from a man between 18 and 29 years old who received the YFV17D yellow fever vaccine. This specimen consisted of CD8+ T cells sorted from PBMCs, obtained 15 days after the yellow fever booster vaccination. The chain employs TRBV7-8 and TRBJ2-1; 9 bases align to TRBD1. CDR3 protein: CASTTPLGTGSHNEQFF. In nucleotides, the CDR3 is TGTGCCAGCACCACTCCCCTCGGGACAGGGAGCCACAATGAGCAGTTCTTC.